The rows below give T cell receptor beta chains drawn from one sample of a study of control samples from healthy donors and cancer patients. Assay used: immunoSEQ multiplex PCR; TCRdb lists only in-frame clones, some missing. The sample lists 150,000 to 200,000 clones; about 90% were seen once. Material: blood. Receptors originate from a woman aged 50 to 65 in good health. Each CDR3 is given with its conserved first and last residue. A D gene is named only where the DNA matches it firmly. A clone size is listed for some rows: how often the clone was seen (once, few, many), or a class if it is expanded.

j_gene: TRBJ1-2
d_gene: NA
v_gene: TRBV5-4
abundance: NA
CDR3nt: TGTGCCAGCAGCTTCCCACAGGGCATAGGCTACACCTTC
CDR3aa: CASSFPQGIGYTF

j_gene: TRBJ2-2
d_gene: NA
v_gene: TRBV7-2
abundance: NA
CDR3nt: TGTGCCAGCAGCCCGACTGGGCGGTGGGGGGAGCTGTTTTTT
CDR3aa: CASSPTGRWGELFF

j_gene: TRBJ2-3
d_gene: TRBD2
v_gene: TRBV27
abundance: NA
CDR3nt: TGTGCCAGCAGTTTAAACGCCCTAGCGGGGGAAGATACGCAGTATTTT
CDR3aa: CASSLNALAGEDTQYF

j_gene: TRBJ1-3
d_gene: TRBD1
v_gene: TRBV12-3/TRBV12-4
abundance: NA
CDR3nt: TGTGCCAGCAGTAGACAGGGCCCGGACACCATATATTTT
CDR3aa: CASSRQGPDTIYF

j_gene: TRBJ2-3
d_gene: NA
v_gene: TRBV5-5
abundance: NA
CDR3nt: TGTGCCAGCAGTCCCCCCTCGGCCAGCACAGATACGCAGTATTTT
CDR3aa: CASSPPSASTDTQYF

j_gene: TRBJ1-2
d_gene: NA
v_gene: TRBV7-2
abundance: NA
CDR3nt: TGTGCCAGCAGACCCAACAGGCCCCCTTATGGCTACACCTTC
CDR3aa: CASRPNRPPYGYTF

j_gene: TRBJ2-7
d_gene: NA
v_gene: TRBV6-6
abundance: NA
CDR3nt: TGTGCCAGCAGTTACGTCGGAACCAACGAGCAGTACTTC
CDR3aa: CASSYVGTNEQYF

j_gene: TRBJ2-1
d_gene: TRBD1
v_gene: TRBV5-4
abundance: NA
CDR3nt: TGTGCCAGCGGGGGACAGGGCCCATACAATGAGCAGTTCTTC
CDR3aa: CASGGQGPYNEQFF

j_gene: TRBJ1-4
d_gene: NA
v_gene: TRBV19
abundance: NA
CDR3nt: TGTGCCAGCCACAGTGCAACTAATGAAAAACTGTTTTTT
CDR3aa: CASHSATNEKLFF

j_gene: TRBJ2-3
d_gene: NA
v_gene: TRBV5-4
abundance: NA
CDR3nt: TGTGCCAGCAGCTTGAGTAGAACCACAGATACGCAGTATTTT
CDR3aa: CASSLSRTTDTQYF

j_gene: TRBJ1-5
d_gene: NA
v_gene: TRBV28
abundance: NA
CDR3nt: TGTGCCAGCAGTTTGACCCTCTCTTCCTATCAGCCCCAGCATTTT
CDR3aa: CASSLTLSSYQPQHF

j_gene: TRBJ1-2
d_gene: NA
v_gene: TRBV3-1/TRBV3-2
abundance: few
CDR3nt: TGTGCCAGCAGCCAAGAACAGCTCTATGGCTACACCTTC
CDR3aa: CASSQEQLYGYTF

j_gene: TRBJ1-6
d_gene: NA
v_gene: TRBV14
abundance: NA
CDR3nt: TGTGCCAGCAGCCAAGAACGGACACCCCTCCACTTT
CDR3aa: CASSQERTPLHF

j_gene: TRBJ1-6
d_gene: TRBD1
v_gene: TRBV5-4
abundance: once
CDR3nt: TGTGCCAGCAACGACAGGGAAAGGAGCTCCTATAATTCACCCCTCCACTTT
CDR3aa: CASNDRERSSYNSPLHF

j_gene: TRBJ2-5
d_gene: NA
v_gene: TRBV5-1
abundance: NA
CDR3nt: TGCGCCAGCAGCTTCACGGAAAGCCAAGAGACCCAGTACTTC
CDR3aa: CASSFTESQETQYF

j_gene: TRBJ2-5
d_gene: TRBD2
v_gene: TRBV4-3
abundance: NA
CDR3nt: TGCGCCAGCAGCCAAGGTATCCTAGCGGGGGGACAAGAGACCCAGTACTTC
CDR3aa: CASSQGILAGGQETQYF

j_gene: TRBJ2-1
d_gene: NA
v_gene: TRBV4-2
abundance: NA
CDR3nt: TGTGCCAGCAGCCAAGATCGGAGTAGCCGGGAGCAGTTCTTC
CDR3aa: CASSQDRSSREQFF